This entry lists 32 T cell receptor beta chains sequenced from one sample in a study of OX40 agonist ivuxolimab in advanced cancers. TCRdb keeps only in-frame clones here, not all; method: immunoSEQ multiplex PCR. Among 60,000 to 100,000 clones, 84% were seen once, and the ten largest hold around 0.51%. The sequences come from CD4+ or CD8+ T cells sorted from blood, collected in a trial of the OX40 agonist ivuxolimab. These receptors originate from an adult with an advanced solid tumor such as melanoma, head and neck, liver or kidney cancer.

Here the CDR3 DNA reads TGCGCCAGCAGTGAGTCGACAGGCGGCCGGCACGAGCAGTACTTC. Translating it yields CASSESTGGRHEQYF. The chain links TRBV10-2 to TRBJ2-7; a weak D match, TRBD1 (6 bases). From germline, CDR1 is WSHSY and CDR2 SAAADI. V lost 0 bases and J 5 bases, leaving 14 bases between the germline ends. The CDR3 has 15 amino acids.

This clone appeared a few times. This chain connects TRBV5-1 to TRBJ2-5, with D tentatively TRBD1 (5 bases). CDR1 is SGHRS and CDR2 is YFSETQ in the germline V gene. There are 13 residues in the CDR3. The V and J ends lost 0 bases and 4 bases respectively, with 7 bases between them. CDR3 sequence (DNA): TGCGCCAGCAGCTTGGGCAGGGCAGAGACCCAGTACTTC. Protein sequence: CASSLGRAETQYF.

This chain uses TRBV19 with TRBJ2-1, with a tentative D call TRBD2 (6 bases). This CDR3 has 16 amino acids. Trimming took off 3 bases at V and 0 bases at J, with 12 bases between the two ends. CDR1 is LNHDA and CDR2 is SQIVND in the germline V gene (reference sequence). Here the CDR3 DNA reads TGTGCCAGTAGTATGAGGCTCGGGAGCTCCTACAATGAGCAGTTCTTC. Protein product: CASSMRLGSSYNEQFF.

V is TRBV30 and J is TRBJ2-6; D remains ambiguous. The ends were cut back, 4 bases at V and 2 bases at J, with 9 bases in the middle. The CDR3 is made up of 14 amino acids. Per the germline V gene, CDR1 is GTSNPN and CDR2 is SVGIG (reference sequence). CDR3 nucleotides: TGTGCCTGGAAATTGGGGACTGGGGCCAACGTCCTGACTTTC. Protein product: CAWKLGTGANVLTF.

The V gene is TRBV30, the J gene TRBJ2-5; 8 bases line up with TRBD1. Germline V gene lookup returns CDR1 GTSNPN and CDR2 SVGIG (reference sequence). The CDR3 has 11 residues. V lost 6 bases and J lost 5; bases outside the gene matches: 2. In DNA, the CDR3 is TGTGCCTGCGGACAGGGTGAGACCCAGTACTTC. Residues: CACGQGETQYF.

The chain carries TRBV28 and TRBJ2-7; D uncertain. V was trimmed by 6 bases and J by 5 bases, leaving 17 bases between them. The CDR3 length is 14 residues. In germline, CDR1 is MDHEN, CDR2 SYDVKM. CDR3 sequence reads: CASRSQRVRNEQYF. The CDR3, as DNA: TGTGCCAGCAGATCCCAAAGGGTGAGAAACGAGCAGTACTTC.

The rearrangement uses TRBV21-1 and TRBJ2-7; the table's D gene call, TRBD2, was not cross checked with the DNA. TRBV21-1 is a listed pseudogene. The CDR3 is 16 residues long. CDR3 nucleotides: TGTGCCAGCAGCAAGGGGACTAGCGGGTGGACCTACGAGCAGTACTTC. Amino acid sequence: CASSKGTSGWTYEQYF.

The chain combines TRBV9 with TRBJ2-3; TRBD2 matches 16 bases. The CDR3 has 22 residues. Germline CDR1 and CDR2: SGDLS and YYNGEE. V trimming: 4 bases; J trimming: 1 base; junction bases outside the gene matches: 18. The CDR3 here is CASSPSIKGLAGGGRGTDTQYF. The DNA of the CDR3 is TGTGCCAGCAGCCCAAGTATAAAGGGACTAGCGGGAGGGGGCAGGGGCACAGATACGCAGTATTTT. Full variable domain (remainder filled in from reference TRBV9 and TRBJ2-3): DSGVTQTPKHLITATGQRVTLRCSPRSGDLSVYWYQQSLDQGLQFLIQYYNGEERAKGNILERFSAQQFPDLHSELNLSSLELGDSALYFCASSPSIKGLAGGGRGTDTQYFGPGTRLTVL.

A single count supports this clone. The chain uses TRBV7-2 and TRBJ2-4, with D unresolved. V was trimmed by 1 base and J by 0 bases, leaving 10 bases between them. The germline V gene encodes CDR1 SGHTA and CDR2 FQGNSA. The CDR3 loop spans 16 amino acids. DNA for the CDR3: TGTGCCAGCAGCTTAGATGGTAGCCGAGCCAAAAACATTCAGTACTTC. Its translation is CASSLDGSRAKNIQYF.

The genes are TRBV9 and TRBJ2-5, with 9 nucleotides matching TRBD2. Germline assignment: CDR1 SGDLS and CDR2 YYNGEE. CDR3 length equals 16 residues. With 3 bases clipped from V and 5 bases from J, the junction kept 11 bases outside the gene matches. This chain's CDR3 is CASSGGGTSGRETQYF. The DNA for the CDR3 is TGTGCCAGCAGCGGCGGGGGTACTAGCGGGCGGGAGACCCAGTACTTC.

In its sample, this clone was seen once. The gene calls are TRBV20-1 and TRBJ2-1, with unresolved D. V was shortened by 5 bases and J by 1 base, with 3 bases between the two germline ends. Germline lookup yields CDR1 DFQATT and CDR2 SNEGSKA (reference sequence). The length of the CDR3 is 11 residues. Here the CDR3 reads CSAGSYNEQFF. The CDR3 DNA reads TGCAGTGCTGGATCCTACAATGAGCAGTTCTTC.

The chain uses TRBV18 and TRBJ1-5, with a possible D match to TRBD1 (5 bases). Germline CDR1 KGHSH, CDR2 LQKENI. V was pared by 3 bases and J by 1 base, with 10 bases between. This CDR3 is 15 amino acids long. The CDR3 nucleotides are TGTGCCAGCTCACCGTCAGGGAGAAGCAATCAGCCCCAGCATTTT. Translation: CASSPSGRSNQPQHF.

The rearrangement joins TRBV28 to TRBJ1-5; 7 bases map to TRBD1. The V gene's germline CDR1 is MDHEN and CDR2 SYDVKM. V shed 2 bases and J 7 bases; nucleotides not matched to a gene: 5. The CDR3 extends over 14 amino acids. CDR3 sequence: CASSLTGEWQPQHF. The CDR3 region has the DNA TGTGCCAGCAGTTTAACAGGGGAATGGCAGCCCCAGCATTTT.

This sequence joins TRBV4-3 and TRBJ2-1; 10 nucleotides match TRBD2. This CDR3 region has 17 residues. Germline-derived CDR1 and CDR2 are LGHNA and YSLEER. The V and J ends lost 1 base and 2 bases, in that order; junction bases with no gene match: 5. CDR3 residues: CASSQGLAGFAYNEQFF. As DNA, the CDR3 is TGCGCCAGCAGCCAAGGACTAGCGGGTTTTGCCTACAATGAGCAGTTCTTC.

The chain employs TRBV28 and TRBJ2-1; no clear D. The CDR3 runs 11 residues. The germline V gene encodes CDR1 MDHEN and CDR2 SYDVKM. V was trimmed by 3 bases and J by 8 bases, leaving 5 bases between them. In DNA, the CDR3 is TGTGCCAGCAGTTTCTTAGATGAGCAGTTCTTC. Protein product: CASSFLDEQFF. The full variable domain, its missing parts supplied by reference TRBV28 and TRBJ2-1, is DVKVTQSSRYLVKRTGEKVFLECVQDMDHENMFWYRQDPGLGLRLIYFSYDVKMKEKGDIPEGYSVSREKKERFSLILESASTNQTSMYLCASSFLDEQFFGPGTRLTVL.

The rearrangement joins TRBV25-1 to TRBJ1-1; 10 bases fit TRBD1. V lost 7 bases, J lost 1 base, and 6 bases stayed unmatched. The CDR3 spans 15 residues. Germline loops: CDR1 MGHDK, CDR2 SYGVNS. CDR3 sequence: CASIGTGASNTEAFF. The CDR3, as DNA: TGTGCCAGCATCGGGACAGGGGCATCGAACACTGAAGCTTTCTTT.

The chain has TRBV5-6 and TRBJ2-4; maybe TRBD1 (6 bases). This CDR3 region has 16 residues. The germline V gene has CDR1 SGHDT and CDR2 YYEEEE. Trimming cost V 4 bases and J 5 bases, with 19 bases left between them. In DNA form, the CDR3 reads TGTGCCAGCAGCGAACAAACCACAGGGCCCGAAAACATTCAGTACTTC. Translation gives CASSEQTTGPENIQYF.

The chain links TRBV30 to TRBJ1-6; D gene ambiguous. Germline V gene sequence: CDR1 GTSNPN, CDR2 SVGIG (reference sequence). This CDR3 is built from 13 residues. V dropped 5 bases and J dropped 7 bases, with 12 bases sitting between them. CDR3 in DNA: TGTGCCTGGTCTCACCAGGAGAATTCACCCCTCCACTTT. As protein: CAWSHQENSPLHF.

The rearrangement links TRBV7-8 to TRBJ2-3; weak D call: TRBD2 (6 bases). Germline V lookup: CDR1 SGHVS, CDR2 FQNEAQ. The CDR3 extends over 13 amino acids. With 5 bases removed from V and 1 base from J, the gap between germline ends came to 7 bases. The CDR3 protein is CASSPGGTDTQYF. The CDR3 nucleotides are TGTGCCAGCAGCCCGGGGGGCACAGATACGCAGTATTTT.

This rearrangement joins TRBV4-3 to TRBJ2-5; 7 nucleotides align to TRBD1. Germline trimming cut 3 bases from V and 2 bases from J; bases unmatched to any gene: 6. This CDR3 is built from 15 residues. Germline lookup yields CDR1 LGHNA and CDR2 YSLEER. The CDR3 is CASSQTPGQQETQYF. The CDR3 DNA follows: TGCGCCAGCAGCCAGACACCGGGACAGCAAGAGACCCAGTACTTC.

The CDR3 nucleotides read TGTGCCAGCAGCTTAGATTTTAGCGGGGCTTCCTACGAGCAGTACTTC. Protein sequence: CASSLDFSGASYEQYF. The chain couples TRBV11-2 to TRBJ2-7, with TRBD2 matching 8 bases. Germline lookup yields CDR1 SGHAT and CDR2 FQNNGV. After removal of 0 bases from V and 1 base from J, the junction contained 5 bases not matched to a gene. The CDR3 spans 16 residues.

This clone was counted once. CDR3: CASSVVEDSSEAFF. CDR3 in DNA: TGTGCCAGCAGCGTAGTAGAAGACAGTTCTGAAGCTTTCTTT. V usage is TRBV9 and J usage is TRBJ1-1; D is perhaps TRBD1 (5 bases). Germline CDR1 reads SGDLS; CDR2 reads YYNGEE. V was trimmed by 0 bases and J by 6 bases, leaving 12 bases between them. CDR3 size: 14 residues.

V gene TRBV18 combines with J gene TRBJ2-5; D not resolved. The CDR3 has 14 amino acids. Trimming took off 3 bases at V and 1 base at J, with 9 bases between the two ends. Germline V gene data show CDR1 as KGHSH and CDR2 as LQKENI. DNA for the CDR3: TGTGCCAGCTCACCTCAGGACGGCCAAGAGACCCAGTACTTC. Translation gives CASSPQDGQETQYF.

This sequence joins TRBV5-1 and TRBJ1-2, with TRBD1 identical over 11 bases. The CDR3 loop spans 16 amino acids. The trim removed 3 bases at V and 3 bases at J, leaving 7 bases unmatched. The germline gives CDR1 SGHRS, CDR2 YFSETQ. The CDR3 DNA reads TGCGCCAGCAGCTGGAGGACAGGGGGCCGAGACTATGGCTACACCTTC. This translates into CASSWRTGGRDYGYTF.

The chain joins TRBV6-6 to TRBJ1-1; no clear D gene. CDR3 length: 14 amino acids. V was pared by 7 bases and J by 1 base, with 13 bases between. The V gene's germline CDR1 is MNHNY and CDR2 SVGAGI (reference sequence). The CDR3 nucleotides read TGTGCCAGCAATATCCACGGTCGGAACACTGAAGCTTTCTTT. Translated: CASNIHGRNTEAFF.

The rearrangement links TRBV6-5 to TRBJ1-1, with D uncertain. In germline, CDR1 is MNHEY, CDR2 SVGAGI. V dropped 0 bases and J dropped 3 bases, with 14 bases sitting between them. The CDR3 contains 16 residues. In nucleotides, the CDR3 is TGTGCCAGCAGTTACTCGATAGGCCCACTTTACACTGAAGCTTTCTTT. Its translation is CASSYSIGPLYTEAFF.

The chain employs TRBV4-3 and TRBJ1-2; D unresolved. The germline V and J ends were trimmed by 4 bases and 7 bases, with 13 bases remaining between them. The V gene's germline CDR1 is LGHNA and CDR2 YSLEER. This CDR3 comprises 13 residues. Here the CDR3 reads CASSLSLVGGYTF. CDR3 bases: TGCGCCAGCAGCCTATCACTTGTCGGTGGCTACACCTTC.

The rearrangement joins TRBV7-9 to TRBJ1-5; no clear D. The CDR3 runs 14 residues. Trimming left V 2 bases short and J 5 bases short, with 10 bases between. Germline assignment: CDR1 SEHNR and CDR2 FQNEAQ (reference sequence). The CDR3 region has the DNA TGTGCCAGCAGCTTACACGGGGAATATCAGCCCCAGCATTTT. Protein sequence: CASSLHGEYQPQHF.

The rearrangement joins TRBV5-4 to TRBJ1-2; D is perhaps TRBD1 (6 bases). The CDR3 loop spans 13 amino acids. Germline V gene sequence: CDR1 SGHNT, CDR2 YYREEE (reference sequence). Trimming took 4 bases from V and 12 from J, leaving 19 bases between them. The CDR3 nucleotides are TGTGCCAGCAGCCCGTCGTCGAGGGGGAGAGACACCTTC. This codes for CASSPSSRGRDTF. The entire variable domain, with the rest obtained from reference TRBV5-4 and TRBJ1-2, is as follows: ETGVTQSPTHLIKTRGQQVTLRCSSQSGHNTVSWYQQALGQGPQFIFQYYREEENGRGNFPPRFSGLQFPNYSSELNVNALELDDSALYLCASSPSSRGRDTFGSGTRLTVV.

This clone was observed once. J is TRBJ2-5 and V is TRBV7-2; a weak D match, TRBD2 (5 bases). Trimming took off 1 base at V and 7 bases at J, with 19 bases between the two ends. This CDR3 is 16 amino acids long. The V gene's germline CDR1 is SGHTA and CDR2 FQGNSA. CDR3 residues: CASSLEPAASRGTQYF. CDR3 nucleotide sequence: TGTGCCAGCAGCTTAGAACCAGCGGCATCCCGAGGGACCCAGTACTTC. Complete variable domain (other parts from reference TRBV7-2 and TRBJ2-5): GAGVSQSPSNKVTEKGKDVELRCDPISGHTALYWYRQSLGQGLEFLIYFQGNSAPDKSGLPSDRFSAERTGGSVSTLTIQRTQQEDSAVYLCASSLEPAASRGTQYFGPGTRLLVL.

DNA of the CDR3: TGTGCCAGCAGCCCGGGGACAACTTCCTACGAGCAGTACTTC. Its translation is CASSPGTTSYEQYF. The gene calls are TRBV7-3 and TRBJ2-7; TRBD1 might be the D (6 bases). V was shortened by 5 bases and J by 1 base, with 12 bases between the two germline ends. The CDR3 is made up of 14 amino acids. Germline values: CDR1 SGHTA, CDR2 FQGTGA.

The rearrangement uses TRBV11-2 and TRBJ2-5, with D perhaps given as TRBD1 or TRBD2 (7 bases each). V lost 0 bases and J 4 bases, leaving 12 bases between the germline ends. CDR1 and CDR2 from the germline V gene are SGHAT and FQNNGV. There are 15 residues in the CDR3. The CDR3 loop is CASSLDPGGGETQYF. The CDR3 nucleotides are TGTGCCAGCAGCTTAGATCCAGGGGGGGGAGAGACCCAGTACTTC.